This note documents a single T cell receptor beta chain sequence. This clone appeared a single time. Its antigen target is currently unknown. Per-nucleotide qualities are absent, and no much larger clonotype sits a single base away. The immunoSEQ Assay was the method used to sequence TCRbeta CDR3 regions. After extraction, genomic DNA underwent amplification by bias-controlled multiplex PCR, followed by high-throughput sequencing. Per the original workflow: Collapsing and filtering of sequences were performed to quantify the absolute abundance of each unique TCRbeta CDR3 region. T cell fraction was estimated by normalizing TCRbeta template counts to usable DNA, with usable DNA measured through amplification of reference genes found in all nucleated cells. Repertoire TCRs were annotated as SARS-CoV-2-specific by exact matching of V gene, CDR3 amino acid sequence and J gene to a known reactive TCR set. MIRA supplied the reference SARS-CoV-2 TCR set, which was filtered for enrichment in COVID-19-positive ImmuneCODE repertoires so that public or cross-reactive TCRs were removed. Using the MIRA antigens, annotated TCRs were further analysed by specific ORF or by position within an ORF. Breadth was defined as the number of annotated unique rearrangements divided by the total number of unique productive rearrangements, and depth was defined as the summed frequency of the annotated unique rearrangements. TCR breadth was compared between groups using two-sided Wilcoxon rank-sum tests. TCRdb took over this immuneACCESS table, retaining in-frame rearrangements with V and J assigned. Such tables are incomplete; in checked studies, under half of the missing clones stem from an unresolved V gene, and the remainder is unexplained. D and trimming were read from the DNA, whereas the V and J calls and clone size are those reported in that table. Across this sample there are over 400,000 clones, with about 92% seen only once. The ten largest clonotypes hold around 4.2% of the sample.

The sample's treatment or condition label, in plain terms: about 20 received Ad26.COV2.S at low or high dose, single or two shots; five or six received placebo; per-sample allocation not given. Repertoires of vaccine and placebo recipients were sequenced from samples taken on day 63 after the first injection. Cohort 1b enrolled 25 or so adults aged 18-55 years at a single site in Boston, USA, between 29 July and 7 August 2020. As a vaccine, Ad26.COV2.S was a replication-incompetent adenovirus type 26 vector that expressed a prefusion-stabilized SARS-CoV-2 spike protein derived from the original Wuhan strain. In the germline V gene, CDR1 corresponds to MDHEN and CDR2 to SYDVKM. The CDR3 starts with the cysteine, ends with the phenylalanine, and has 17 residues. Kept here is only the CDR3 DNA, which spans 51 bases and is read in frame from base 1. V sheds 4 bases and J sheds 5 bases, leaving 21 bases between their ends.

This entry belongs to a study of Ad26.COV2.S vaccination and SARS-CoV-2 variants (dated by TCRdb to the early 2020s). Regarding the complete study: Vaccine-arm donors came from COV1001, a multicentre, randomized, double-blind, placebo-controlled phase I-IIa trial of Ad26.COV2.S in healthy adults. Blinding of investigators to trial group allocation was maintained during experiments and outcome assessment. Trial participants were randomized into five groups of five: low-dose or high-dose Ad26.COV2.S given once or twice, or placebo on both occasions. Sequencing of the TCRbeta repertoire served to evaluate the specificity and breadth of SARS-CoV-2-reactive T cell receptors following Ad26.COV2.S vaccination. A total of roughly 30 samples were included in the TCR-sequenced set, comprising around 19 Ad26.COV2.S vaccine recipients, 5 placebo recipients and 8 SARS-CoV-2 convalescent individuals. Ad26.COV2.S was administered intramuscularly at a dose of 5x10^10 or 1x10^11 viral particles, either as one shot or as two shots given 56 days apart. The full study reports these points: The study was not powered to compare responses between vaccine doses or regimens. The authors noted that total T cell responses may have been underestimated by the TCR breadth and depth analyses. Compared with placebo recipients, Ad26.COV2.S recipients showed higher spike-specific TCR breadth (P = 0.0014). Non-spike TCR breadth was comparable between vaccine and placebo recipients, consistent with the vaccine containing only spike. After vaccination, spike-specific CD8+ and CD4+ T cell responses were reported to show substantial breadth.

The source was peripheral blood, collected in a trial of Ad26.COV2.S vaccine versus placebo. In this chain, TRBV28 is recombined with TRBJ1-5; a tentative D match to TRBD1 spans 5 bases. This clonotype was obtained from a person between 18 and 59 years old who received the Ad26.COV2.S COVID-19 vaccine or a placebo. DNA sequence: TGTGCCAGCAGTTCTCCAGCCGGGCGGGCGGGGGATCAGCCCCAGCATTTT. Its translation reads: CASSSPAGRAGDQPQHF.